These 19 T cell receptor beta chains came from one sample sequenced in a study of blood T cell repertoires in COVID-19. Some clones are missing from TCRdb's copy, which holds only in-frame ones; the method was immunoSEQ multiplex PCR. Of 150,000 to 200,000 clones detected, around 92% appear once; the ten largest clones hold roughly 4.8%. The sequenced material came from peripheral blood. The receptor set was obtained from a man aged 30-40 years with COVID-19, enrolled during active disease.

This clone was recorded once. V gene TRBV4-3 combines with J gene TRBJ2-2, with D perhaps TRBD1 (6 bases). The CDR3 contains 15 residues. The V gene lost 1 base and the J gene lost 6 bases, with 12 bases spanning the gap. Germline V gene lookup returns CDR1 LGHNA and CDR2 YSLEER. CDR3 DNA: TGCGCCAGCAGCCAAGTCTCAGGGGCCCCCGGGGAGCTGTTTTTT. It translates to CASSQVSGAPGELFF.

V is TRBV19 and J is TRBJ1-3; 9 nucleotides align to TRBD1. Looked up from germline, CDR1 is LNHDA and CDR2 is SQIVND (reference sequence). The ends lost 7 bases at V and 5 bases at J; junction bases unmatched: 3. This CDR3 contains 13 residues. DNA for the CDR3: TGTGCCAGTAAGGGGACAGGGAGAAACACCATATATTTT. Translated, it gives CASKGTGRNTIYF.

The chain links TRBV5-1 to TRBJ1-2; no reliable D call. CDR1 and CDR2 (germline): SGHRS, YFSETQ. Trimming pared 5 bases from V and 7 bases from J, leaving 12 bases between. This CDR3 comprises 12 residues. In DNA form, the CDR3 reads TGCGCCAGCAGGGGAGATGGAGTTGGCTACACCTTC. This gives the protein CASRGDGVGYTF.

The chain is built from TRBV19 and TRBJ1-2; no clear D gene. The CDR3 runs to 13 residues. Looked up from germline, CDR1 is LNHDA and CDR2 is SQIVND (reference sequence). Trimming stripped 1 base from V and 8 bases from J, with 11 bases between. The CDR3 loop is CASSIGEPTGYTF. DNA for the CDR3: TGTGCCAGTAGTATAGGGGAGCCGACCGGCTACACCTTC.

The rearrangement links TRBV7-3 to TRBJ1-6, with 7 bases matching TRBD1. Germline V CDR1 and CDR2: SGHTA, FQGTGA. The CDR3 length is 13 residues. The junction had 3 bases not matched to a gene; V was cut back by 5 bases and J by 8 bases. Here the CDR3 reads CASSGTADSPLHF. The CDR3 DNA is TGTGCCAGCAGCGGGACAGCGGATTCACCCCTCCACTTT.

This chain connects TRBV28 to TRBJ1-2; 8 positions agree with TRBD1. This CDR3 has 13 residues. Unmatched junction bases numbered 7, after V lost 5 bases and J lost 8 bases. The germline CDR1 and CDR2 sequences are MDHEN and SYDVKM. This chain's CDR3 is CASSLQGARGYTF. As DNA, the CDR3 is TGTGCCAGCAGTCTCCAGGGGGCGCGCGGCTACACCTTC.

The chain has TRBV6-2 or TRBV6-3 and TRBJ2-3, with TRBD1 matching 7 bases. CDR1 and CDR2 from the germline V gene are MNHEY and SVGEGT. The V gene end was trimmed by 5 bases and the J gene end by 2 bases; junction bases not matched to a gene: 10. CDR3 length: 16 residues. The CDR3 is CASSRRTGRNTDTQYF. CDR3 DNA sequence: TGTGCCAGCAGTCGACGGACAGGCCGCAACACAGATACGCAGTATTTT.

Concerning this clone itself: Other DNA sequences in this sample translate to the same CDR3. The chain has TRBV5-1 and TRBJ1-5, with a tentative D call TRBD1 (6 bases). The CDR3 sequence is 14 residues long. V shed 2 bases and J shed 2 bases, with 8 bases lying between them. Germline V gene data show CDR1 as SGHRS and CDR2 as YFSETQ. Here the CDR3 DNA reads TGCGCCAGCAGCTTAGAGGGGGGCAATCAGCCCCAGCATTTT. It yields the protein CASSLEGGNQPQHF. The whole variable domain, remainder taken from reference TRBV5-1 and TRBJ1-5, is KAGVTQTPRYLIKTRGQQVTLSCSPISGHRSVSWYQQTPGQGLQFLFEYFSETQRNKGNFPGRFSGRQFSNSRSEMNVSTLELGDSALYLCASSLEGGNQPQHFGDGTRLSIL.

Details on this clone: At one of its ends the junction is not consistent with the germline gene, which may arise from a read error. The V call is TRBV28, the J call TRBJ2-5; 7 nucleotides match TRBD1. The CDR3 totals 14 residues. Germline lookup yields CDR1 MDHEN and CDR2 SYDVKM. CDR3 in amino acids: CVSSLDRARETQYF. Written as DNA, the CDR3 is TGTGTCAGCAGCCTAGACAGGGCGCGCGAGACCCAGTACTTC.

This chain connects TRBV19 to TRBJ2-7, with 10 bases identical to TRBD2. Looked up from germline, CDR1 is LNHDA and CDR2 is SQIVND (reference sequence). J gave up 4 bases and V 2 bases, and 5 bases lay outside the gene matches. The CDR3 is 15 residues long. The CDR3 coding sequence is TGTGCCAGTAGTATACTCCTAGCGGGAGTTTACGAGCAGTACTTC. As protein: CASSILLAGVYEQYF.

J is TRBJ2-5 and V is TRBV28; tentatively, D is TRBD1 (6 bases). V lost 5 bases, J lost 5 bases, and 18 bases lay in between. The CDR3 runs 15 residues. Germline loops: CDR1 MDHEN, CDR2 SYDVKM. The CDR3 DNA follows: TGTGCCAGCAGTCCCAGAACAGGGTTGGGGGAGACCCAGTACTTC. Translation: CASSPRTGLGETQYF.

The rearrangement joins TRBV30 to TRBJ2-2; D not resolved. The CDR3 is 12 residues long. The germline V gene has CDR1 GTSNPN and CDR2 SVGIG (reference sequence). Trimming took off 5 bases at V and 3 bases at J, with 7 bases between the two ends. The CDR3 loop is CAWGLYTGELFF. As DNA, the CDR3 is TGTGCCTGGGGCCTTTACACCGGGGAGCTGTTTTTT.

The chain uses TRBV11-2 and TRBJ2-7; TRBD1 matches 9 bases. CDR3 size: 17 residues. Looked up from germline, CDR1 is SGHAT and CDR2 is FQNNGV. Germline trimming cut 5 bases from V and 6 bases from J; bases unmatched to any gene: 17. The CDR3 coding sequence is TGTGCCAGCAGCACCCTTAGGGTCGGGACAGGGTTTCGCGAGCAGTACTTC. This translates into CASSTLRVGTGFREQYF. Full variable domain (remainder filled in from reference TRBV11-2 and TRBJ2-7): EAGVAQSPRYKIIEKRQSVAFWCNPISGHATLYWYQQILGQGPKLLIQFQNNGVVDDSQLPKDRFSAERLKGVDSTLKIQPAKLEDSAVYLCASSTLRVGTGFREQYFGPGTRLTVT.

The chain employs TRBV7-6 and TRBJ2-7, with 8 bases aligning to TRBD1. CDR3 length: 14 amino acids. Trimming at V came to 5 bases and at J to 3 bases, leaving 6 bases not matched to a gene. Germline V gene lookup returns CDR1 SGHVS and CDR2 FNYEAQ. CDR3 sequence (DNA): TGTGCCAGCAGCAAGGACAGGGCCAACTACGAGCAGTACTTC. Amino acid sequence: CASSKDRANYEQYF.

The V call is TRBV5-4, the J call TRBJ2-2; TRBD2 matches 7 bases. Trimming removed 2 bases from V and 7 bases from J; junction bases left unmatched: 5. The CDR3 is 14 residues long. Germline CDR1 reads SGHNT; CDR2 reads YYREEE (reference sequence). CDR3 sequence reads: CASSFLAVGGELFF. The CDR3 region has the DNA TGTGCCAGCAGCTTTCTAGCGGTGGGCGGGGAGCTGTTTTTT.

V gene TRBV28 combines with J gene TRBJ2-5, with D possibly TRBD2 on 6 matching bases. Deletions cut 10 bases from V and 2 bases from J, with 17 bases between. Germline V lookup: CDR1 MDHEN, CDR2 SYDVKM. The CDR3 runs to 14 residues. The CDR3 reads CATRTGVPQETQYF. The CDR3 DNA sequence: TGTGCCACTCGAACGGGGGTCCCACAAGAGACCCAGTACTTC. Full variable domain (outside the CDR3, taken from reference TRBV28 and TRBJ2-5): DVKVTQSSRYLVKRTGEKVFLECVQDMDHENMFWYRQDPGLGLRLIYFSYDVKMKEKGDIPEGYSVSREKKERFSLILESASTNQTSMYLCATRTGVPQETQYFGPGTRLLVL.

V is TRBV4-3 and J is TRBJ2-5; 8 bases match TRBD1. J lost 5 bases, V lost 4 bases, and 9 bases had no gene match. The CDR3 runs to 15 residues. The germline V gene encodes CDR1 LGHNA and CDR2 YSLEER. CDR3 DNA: TGCGCCAGCAGCCGCGGACAGGGCCCGATGGAGACCCAGTACTTC. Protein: CASSRGQGPMETQYF.

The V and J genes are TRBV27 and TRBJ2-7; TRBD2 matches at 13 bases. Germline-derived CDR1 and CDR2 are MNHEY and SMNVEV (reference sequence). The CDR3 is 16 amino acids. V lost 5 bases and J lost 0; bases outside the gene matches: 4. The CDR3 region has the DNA TGTGCCAGCAGTATACTAGCGGGAGGGACCTCCTACGAGCAGTACTTC. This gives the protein CASSILAGGTSYEQYF.

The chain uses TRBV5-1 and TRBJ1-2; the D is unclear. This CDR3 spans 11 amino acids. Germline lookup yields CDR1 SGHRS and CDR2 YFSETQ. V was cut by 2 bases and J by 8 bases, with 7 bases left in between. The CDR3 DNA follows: TGCGCCAGCAGCTTTGGTGAGGGCTACACCTTC. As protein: CASSFGEGYTF.